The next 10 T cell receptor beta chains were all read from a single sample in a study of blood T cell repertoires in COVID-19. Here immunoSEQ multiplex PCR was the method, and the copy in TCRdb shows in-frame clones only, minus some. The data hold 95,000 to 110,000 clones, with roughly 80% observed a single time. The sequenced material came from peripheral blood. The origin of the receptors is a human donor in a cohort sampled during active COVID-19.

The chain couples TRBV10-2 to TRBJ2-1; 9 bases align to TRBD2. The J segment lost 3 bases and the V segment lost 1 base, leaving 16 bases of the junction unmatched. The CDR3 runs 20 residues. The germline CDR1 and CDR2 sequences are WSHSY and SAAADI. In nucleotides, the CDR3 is TGCGCCAGCAGTGAGTGGAGCGGGAGGACTTATTTATTGGGCTACAATGAGCAGTTCTTC. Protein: CASSEWSGRTYLLGYNEQFF.

The CDR3 reads CASSVAGTSTDTQYF. The CDR3 DNA follows: TGTGCCAGCAGCGTAGCGGGGACTAGCACAGATACGCAGTATTTT. The chain is built from TRBV9 and TRBJ2-3; a possible D gene is TRBD2 (6 bases). CDR1 and CDR2 (germline): SGDLS, YYNGEE. With 0 bases removed from V and 0 bases from J, the gap between germline ends came to 8 bases. There are 15 residues in the CDR3. Based on the CDR3 plus reference TRBV9 and TRBJ2-3, the full variable domain is DSGVTQTPKHLITATGQRVTLRCSPRSGDLSVYWYQQSLDQGLQFLIQYYNGEERAKGNILERFSAQQFPDLHSELNLSSLELGDSALYFCASSVAGTSTDTQYFGPGTRLTVL.

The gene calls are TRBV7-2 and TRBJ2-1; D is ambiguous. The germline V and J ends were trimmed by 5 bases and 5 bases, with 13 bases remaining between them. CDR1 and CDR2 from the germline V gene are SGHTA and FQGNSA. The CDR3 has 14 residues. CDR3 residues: CASSLDWSNNEQFF. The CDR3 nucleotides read TGTGCCAGCAGCCTTGACTGGAGTAACAATGAGCAGTTCTTC.

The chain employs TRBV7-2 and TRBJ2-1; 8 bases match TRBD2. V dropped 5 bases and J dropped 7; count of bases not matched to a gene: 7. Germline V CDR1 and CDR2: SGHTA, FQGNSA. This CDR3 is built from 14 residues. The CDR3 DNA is TGTGCCAGCAGCCCGCAGACTAGCGATAATGAGCAGTTCTTC. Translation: CASSPQTSDNEQFF.

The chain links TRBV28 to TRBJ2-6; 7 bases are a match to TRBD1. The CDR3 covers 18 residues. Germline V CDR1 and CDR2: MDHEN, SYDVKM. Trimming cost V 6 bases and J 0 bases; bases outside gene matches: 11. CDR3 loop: CASRVGTDTISGANVLTF. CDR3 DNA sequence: TGTGCCAGCAGAGTCGGGACAGATACTATCTCTGGGGCCAACGTCCTGACTTTC. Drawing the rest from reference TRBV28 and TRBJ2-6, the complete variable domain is DVKVTQSSRYLVKRTGEKVFLECVQDMDHENMFWYRQDPGLGLRLIYFSYDVKMKEKGDIPEGYSVSREKKERFSLILESASTNQTSMYLCASRVGTDTISGANVLTFGAGSRLTVL.

The CDR3 bases are TGTGCCAGCAGCCTGACTAGTCAGCGACCGTTCTTC. Encoded protein: CASSLTSQRPFF. The rearrangement uses TRBV12-3 or TRBV12-4 and TRBJ2-1, with D possibly TRBD2 on 6 matching bases. V shed 6 bases and J shed 15 bases, with 18 bases lying between them. The CDR3 consists of 12 residues.

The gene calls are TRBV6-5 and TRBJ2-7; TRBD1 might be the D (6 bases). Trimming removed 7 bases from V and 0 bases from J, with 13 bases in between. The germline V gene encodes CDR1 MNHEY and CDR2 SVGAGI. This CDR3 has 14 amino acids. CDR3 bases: TGTGCCAGCAATCTCGACAGGAGCTCCTACGAGCAGTACTTC. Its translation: CASNLDRSSYEQYF.

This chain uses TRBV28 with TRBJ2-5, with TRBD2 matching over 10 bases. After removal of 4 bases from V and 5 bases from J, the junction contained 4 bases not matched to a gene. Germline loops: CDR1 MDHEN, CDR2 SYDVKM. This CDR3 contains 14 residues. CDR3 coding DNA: TGTGCCAGCAGTTCCATACTAGCGGGGGAGACCCAGTACTTC. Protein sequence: CASSSILAGETQYF.

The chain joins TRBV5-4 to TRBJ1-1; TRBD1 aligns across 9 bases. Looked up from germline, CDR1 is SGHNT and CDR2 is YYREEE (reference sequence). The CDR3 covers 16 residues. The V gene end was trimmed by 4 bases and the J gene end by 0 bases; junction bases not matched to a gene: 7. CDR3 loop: CASSRPGTGMNTEAFF. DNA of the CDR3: TGTGCCAGCAGCCGTCCCGGGACAGGGATGAACACTGAAGCTTTCTTT. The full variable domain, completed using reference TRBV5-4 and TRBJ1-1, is ETGVTQSPTHLIKTRGQQVTLRCSSQSGHNTVSWYQQALGQGPQFIFQYYREEENGRGNFPPRFSGLQFPNYSSELNVNALELDDSALYLCASSRPGTGMNTEAFFGQGTRLTVV.

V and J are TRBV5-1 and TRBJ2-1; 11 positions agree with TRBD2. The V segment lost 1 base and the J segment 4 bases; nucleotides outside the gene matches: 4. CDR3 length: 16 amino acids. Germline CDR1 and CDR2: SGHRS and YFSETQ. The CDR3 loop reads CASSLSLAGGYNEQFF. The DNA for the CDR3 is TGCGCCAGCAGCTTGTCCCTAGCGGGAGGATACAATGAGCAGTTCTTC.